This TCR beta chain was sequenced in a study of vaccination effects on CD4 cells after COVID-19. Findings of the study overall: Infection-derived and vaccine-derived clones contracted markedly late after vaccination.

A remark on this clone: Antigen: not known.

V lost 3 bases and J lost 5, with 14 bases in between. The CDR3 length is 15 residues. Per germline, CDR1 SEHNR and CDR2 FQNEAQ (reference sequence). Ahead of sequencing, the ViraFEST assay grew antigen-specific CD4+ T cells using viral peptide pools. Subsequent to a culture period of around eleven days, CD4+ T cells were isolated. Two doses of BNT162b2 or mRNA-1273 vaccine were administered to participants. Vaccine recipients, nucleocapsid antibody negative, had no prior SARS-CoV-2 infection. Each culture had half its medium swapped for IL-2 medium on days 3 and 7. The protocol was immunoSEQ multiplex PCR, while the TCRdb copy is restricted to in-frame clones and leaves out a portion. This table has some 50,000 clones, over 60% appearing once.

The TCR comes from a human donor who received a COVID-19 vaccine. The sequenced sample was CD4+ T cells from PBMCs cultured with HCoV-OC43 spike peptides, obtained after COVID-19 vaccination. The subset denotes: HCoV-OC43 spike overlapping peptide pool stimulation. This chain links TRBV7-9 with TRBJ2-1, with D perhaps matching TRBD2 (5 bases). CDR3 DNA: TGTGCCAGCAGCTTTAGCGAGCTAAACAACAATGAGCAGTTCTTC. Protein sequence: CASSFSELNNNEQFF.